A selection of T cell receptor beta chains follows, all from one sample in a study of blood T cell repertoires in COVID-19. The method was immunoSEQ multiplex PCR; TCRdb's version includes in-frame clones alone and lacks a portion of them. The sample holds 150,000 to 180,000 clones, about 80% seen once. The sample comprised peripheral blood. Every receptor here comes from a woman in her sixties with acute or convalescent COVID-19. The CDR3 runs from the conserved cysteine through the conserved F or W. A D gene is named only where the DNA matches it firmly. Size tells how often a clone was seen (once, few, many) or the class of an expanded clone, and some rows leave it out.

-	-	TRBJ1-5	TRBV28	CASSLREGSNQPQHF	TGTGCCAGCAGTTTAAGGGAGGGCAGCAATCAGCCCCAGCATTTT
TRBD1	-	TRBJ1-2	TRBV5-6	CASVSIWDRDGYTF	TGTGCCAGCGTATCGATTTGGGACAGGGATGGCTACACCTTC
-	-	TRBJ1-5	TRBV29-1	CSVREREGQPQHF	TGCAGCGTTAGAGAAAGGGAGGGGCAGCCCCAGCATTTT
-	once	TRBJ1-2	TRBV6-5	CASSYSYSSNYGYTF	TGTGCCAGCAGTTACTCTTACTCCTCTAACTATGGCTACACCTTC
-	-	TRBJ1-4	TRBV2	CASNVRQNNEKLFF	TGTGCCAGCAACGTCCGACAGAATAATGAAAAACTGTTTTTT
TRBD2	-	TRBJ2-3	TRBV4-2	CASSQGLAATDTQYF	TGTGCCAGCAGCCAAGGACTAGCCGCCACAGATACGCAGTATTTT
-	-	TRBJ2-1	TRBV9	CASSVALNPSYNEQFF	TGTGCCAGCAGCGTAGCACTAAATCCATCCTACAATGAGCAGTTCTTC
TRBD1	-	TRBJ2-2	TRBV25-1	CASTSLGQGDFGELFF	TGTGCCAGCACTTCTTTGGGACAGGGTGATTTCGGGGAGCTGTTTTTT
TRBD1	-	TRBJ2-5	TRBV7-9	CASSLRTGTQETQYF	TGTGCCAGCAGCTTAAGGACAGGGACCCAAGAGACCCAGTACTTC
TRBD1	-	TRBJ1-2	TRBV6-5	CASSLLGQERNYGYTF	TGTGCCAGCAGTTTATTGGGACAGGAAAGAAACTATGGCTACACCTTC
TRBD1	-	TRBJ2-3	TRBV6-6	CASRPRGFTDTQYF	TGTGCCAGCAGACCCAGGGGGTTCACAGATACGCAGTATTTT
-	once	TRBJ2-5	TRBV9	CASSSFGNQETQYF	TGTGCCAGCAGCTCCTTCGGGAACCAAGAGACCCAGTACTTC
TRBD2	-	TRBJ2-5	TRBV9	CASSVGTSGGYQETQYF	TGTGCCAGCAGCGTAGGGACTAGCGGGGGGTACCAAGAGACCCAGTACTTC
-	-	TRBJ2-1	TRBV29-1	CSAPPGAGAYNEQFF	TGCAGCGCACCGCCGGGGGCGGGGGCTTACAATGAGCAGTTCTTC
TRBD1	-	TRBJ1-5	TRBV27	CASSPIGAQGGNQPQHF	TGTGCCAGCAGTCCTATCGGGGCCCAGGGGGGCAATCAGCCCCAGCATTTT
-	-	TRBJ1-2	TRBV19	CASSMIGEYEAGYTF	TGTGCCAGTAGTATGATCGGCGAGTACGAGGCTGGCTACACCTTC
-	-	TRBJ1-5	TRBV18	CASSPNDIDQPQHF	TGTGCCAGCTCACCGAACGACATAGATCAGCCCCAGCATTTT
-	-	TRBJ2-5	TRBV5-1	CASSPPQVSWETQYF	TGCGCCAGCAGCCCGCCACAGGTTTCCTGGGAGACCCAGTACTTC
TRBD2	-	TRBJ2-1	TRBV19	CASRLAGGVSYNEQFF	TGTGCCAGTAGACTAGCGGGGGGAGTCTCGTACAATGAGCAGTTCTTC
-	-	TRBJ2-2	TRBV29-1	CSVVGAAGELFF	TGCAGCGTTGTGGGGGCAGCCGGGGAGCTGTTTTTT
-	-	TRBJ2-7	TRBV3-1/TRBV3-2	CASSNRQTSYEQYF	TGTGCCAGCAGCAATCGACAGACGTCCTACGAGCAGTACTTC
-	-	TRBJ1-5	TRBV7-9	CASSPGTYGQPQHF	TGTGCCAGCAGCCCGGGGACATACGGTCAGCCCCAGCATTTT
-	-	TRBJ2-1	TRBV6-5	CASSGESYNEQFF	TGTGCCAGCAGCGGGGAGTCCTACAATGAGCAGTTCTTC
TRBD1	many	TRBJ1-5	TRBV4-1	CASSQPDRGNNQPQHF	TGCGCCAGCAGCCAACCGGACAGGGGTAACAATCAGCCCCAGCATTTT